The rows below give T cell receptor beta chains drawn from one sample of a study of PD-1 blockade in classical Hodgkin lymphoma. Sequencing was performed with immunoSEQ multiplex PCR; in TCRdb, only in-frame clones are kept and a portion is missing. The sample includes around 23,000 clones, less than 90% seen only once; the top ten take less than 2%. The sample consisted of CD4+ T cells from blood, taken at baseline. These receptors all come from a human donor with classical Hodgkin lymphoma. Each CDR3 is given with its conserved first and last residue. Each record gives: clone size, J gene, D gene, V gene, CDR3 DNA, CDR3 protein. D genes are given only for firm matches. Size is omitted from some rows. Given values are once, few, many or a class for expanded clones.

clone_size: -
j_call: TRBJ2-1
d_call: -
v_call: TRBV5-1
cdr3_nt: TGCGCCAGCCTCTGGGGGAATGAGCAGTTCTTC
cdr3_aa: CASLWGNEQFF

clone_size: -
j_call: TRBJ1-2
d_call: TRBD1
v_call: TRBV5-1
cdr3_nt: TGCGCCAGCAGTTTGATCTACACCCGGGACAGGGACGGCTACACCTTC
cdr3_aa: CASSLIYTRDRDGYTF

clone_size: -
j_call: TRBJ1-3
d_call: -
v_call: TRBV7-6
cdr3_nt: TGTGCCAGCAGCTTAGGGTGGAGCCTTGGAAACACCATATATTTT
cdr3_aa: CASSLGWSLGNTIYF

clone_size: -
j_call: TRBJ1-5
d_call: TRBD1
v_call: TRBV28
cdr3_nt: TGTGCCAGCCTTTGGGGACAGGGCCTCAATCAGCCCCAGCATTTT
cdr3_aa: CASLWGQGLNQPQHF

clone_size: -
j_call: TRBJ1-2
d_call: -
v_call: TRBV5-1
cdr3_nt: TGCGCCAGCAGCCTGGAGGACAGCTTATATGGCTACACCTTC
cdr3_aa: CASSLEDSLYGYTF

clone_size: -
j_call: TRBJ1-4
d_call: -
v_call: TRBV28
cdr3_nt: TGTGCCAGCAGTTTAGAGGGGACTAATGAAAAACTGTTTTTT
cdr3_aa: CASSLEGTNEKLFF

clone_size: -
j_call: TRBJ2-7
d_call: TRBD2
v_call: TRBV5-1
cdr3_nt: TGCGCCAGCAGCTTGGAGCCTAGCGGGGGGGCCTACTCCTACGAGCAGTACTTC
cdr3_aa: CASSLEPSGGAYSYEQYF

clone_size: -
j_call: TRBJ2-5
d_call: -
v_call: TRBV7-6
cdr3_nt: TGTGCCAGCAGCTTCCGACCAGGCCAAGAGACCCAGTACTTC
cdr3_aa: CASSFRPGQETQYF

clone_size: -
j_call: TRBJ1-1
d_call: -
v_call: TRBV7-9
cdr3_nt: TGTGCCAGCAGCTTATTCCCGAACACTGAAGCTTTCTTT
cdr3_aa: CASSLFPNTEAFF

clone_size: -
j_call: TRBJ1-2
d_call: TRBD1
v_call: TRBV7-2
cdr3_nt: TGTGCCAGCAGCGACCGACAGGGCTATGGCTACACCTTC
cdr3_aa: CASSDRQGYGYTF

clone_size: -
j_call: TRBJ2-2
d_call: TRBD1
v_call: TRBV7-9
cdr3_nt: TGTGCCAGCAGCTTAGGGACAGGGGGCGGCGCGAACACCGGGGAGCTGTTTTTT
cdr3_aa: CASSLGTGGGANTGELFF

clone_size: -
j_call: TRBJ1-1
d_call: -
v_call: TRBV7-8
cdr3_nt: TGTGCCAGCAGCCCCCAAGGGAACACTGAAGCTTTCTTT
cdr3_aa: CASSPQGNTEAFF

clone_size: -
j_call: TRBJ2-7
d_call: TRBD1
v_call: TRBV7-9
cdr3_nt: TGTGCCAGCAGCGGGACAGGGAGTAGCCACGAGCAGTACTTC
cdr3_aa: CASSGTGSSHEQYF

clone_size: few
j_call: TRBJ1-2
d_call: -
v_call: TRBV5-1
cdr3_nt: TGCGCCAGCAGCCCAGACCCCCAGTCATCTTATGGCTACACCTTC
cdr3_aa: CASSPDPQSSYGYTF

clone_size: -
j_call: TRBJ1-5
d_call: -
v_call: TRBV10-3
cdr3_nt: TGTGCCGCCTCAGAACAGGGTCTTAGCAATCAGCCCCAGCATTTT
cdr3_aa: CAASEQGLSNQPQHF

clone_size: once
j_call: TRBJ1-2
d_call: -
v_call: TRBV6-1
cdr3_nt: TGTGCCAGCAGTGCGCAGGAAGGCTATGGCTACACCTTC
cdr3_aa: CASSAQEGYGYTF

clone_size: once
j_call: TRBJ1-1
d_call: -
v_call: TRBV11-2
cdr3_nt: TGTGCCAGCAGCTTACAAGGGAACACTGAAGCTTTCTTT
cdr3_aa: CASSLQGNTEAFF

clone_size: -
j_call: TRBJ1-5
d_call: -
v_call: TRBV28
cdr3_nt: TGTGCCAGCAGTTTAGCGTCAGCTGGTCAGCCCCAGCATTTT
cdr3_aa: CASSLASAGQPQHF

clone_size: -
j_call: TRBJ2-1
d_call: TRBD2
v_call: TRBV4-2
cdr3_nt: TGTGCCAGCAGCCAAGAGGGACCGGGACTAGCGGTCAATGAGCAGTTCTTC
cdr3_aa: CASSQEGPGLAVNEQFF

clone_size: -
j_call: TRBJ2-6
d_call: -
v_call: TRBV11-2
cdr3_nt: TGTGCCAGCAGCCTTGTACCGGGCTCTGGGGCCAACGTCCTGACTTTC
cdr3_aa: CASSLVPGSGANVLTF

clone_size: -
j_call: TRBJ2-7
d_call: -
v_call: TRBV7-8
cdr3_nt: TGTGCCAGCAGCTTATCAGGGTGGACAGCCATCTCCTACGAGCAGTACTTC
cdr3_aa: CASSLSGWTAISYEQYF

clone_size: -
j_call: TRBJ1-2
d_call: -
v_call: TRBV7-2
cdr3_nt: TGTGCCAGCAGCCCACAAAATAACTATGGCTACACCTTC
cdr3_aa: CASSPQNNYGYTF

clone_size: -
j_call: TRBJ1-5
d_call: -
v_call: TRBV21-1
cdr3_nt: TGTGCCAGCAGCGCCCCGCCCTGCTTGACAGTATCTCATAGCAATCAGCCCCAGCATTTT
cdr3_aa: CASSAPPCLTVSHSNQPQHF

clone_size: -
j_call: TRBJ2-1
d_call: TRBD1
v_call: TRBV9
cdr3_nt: TGTGCCAGCAGCGTTGGACAGGTCAATGAGCAGTTCTTC
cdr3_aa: CASSVGQVNEQFF

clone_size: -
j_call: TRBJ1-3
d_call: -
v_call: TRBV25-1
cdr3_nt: TGTGCCAGCAGGGAGTCTGGAAACACCATATATTTT
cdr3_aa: CASRESGNTIYF

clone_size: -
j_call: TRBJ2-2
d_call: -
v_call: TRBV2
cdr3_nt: TGTGCCAGCAGTGGAGAGGCGAACACCGGGGAGCTGTTTTTT
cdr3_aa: CASSGEANTGELFF

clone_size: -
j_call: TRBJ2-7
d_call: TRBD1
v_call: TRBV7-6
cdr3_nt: TGTGCCAGCAGCTCCCGGGCCCTAACAGGGGGCCACTCCTACGAGCAGTACTTC
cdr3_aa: CASSSRALTGGHSYEQYF

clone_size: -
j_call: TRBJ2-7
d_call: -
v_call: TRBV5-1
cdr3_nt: TGCGCCAGCAGGGGGGGCTACGAGCAGTACTTC
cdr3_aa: CASRGGYEQYF

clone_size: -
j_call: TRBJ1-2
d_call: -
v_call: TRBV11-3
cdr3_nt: TGTGCCAGCAGCTCCCGGAGGGATGGCTACACCTTC
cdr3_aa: CASSSRRDGYTF

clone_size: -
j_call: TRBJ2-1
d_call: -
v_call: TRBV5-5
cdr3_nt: TGTGCCAGCAGCTTACAGGGCAGGGAGCAGTTCTTC
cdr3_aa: CASSLQGREQFF

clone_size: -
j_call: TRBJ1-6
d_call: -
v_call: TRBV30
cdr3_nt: TGTGCCTGGAGTCAAGGGGGGGCCCTCCACTTT
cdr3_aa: CAWSQGGALHF

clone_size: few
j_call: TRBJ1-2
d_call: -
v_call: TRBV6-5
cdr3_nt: TGTGCCAGCAAGGAACGTAACTATGGCTACACCTTC
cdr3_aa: CASKERNYGYTF

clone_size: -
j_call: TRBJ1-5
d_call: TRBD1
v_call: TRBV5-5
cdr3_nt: TGTGCCAGCAGCCCGGACAGGGGCAATCAGCCCCAGCATTTT
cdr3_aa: CASSPDRGNQPQHF

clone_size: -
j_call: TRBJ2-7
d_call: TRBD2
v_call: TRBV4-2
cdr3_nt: TGTGCCAGCAGCCAACCCGGGGGGACCACCTACGAGCAGTACTTC
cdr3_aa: CASSQPGGTTYEQYF

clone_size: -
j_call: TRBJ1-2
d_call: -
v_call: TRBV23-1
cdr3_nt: TGCGCCAGCAGTCCGTATTTAGTTGCCTATGGCTACACCTTC
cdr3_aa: CASSPYLVAYGYTF

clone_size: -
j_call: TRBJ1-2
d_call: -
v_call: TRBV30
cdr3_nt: TGTGCCTGGACTAGGGGGGACCGAGGCTACACCTTC
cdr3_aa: CAWTRGDRGYTF

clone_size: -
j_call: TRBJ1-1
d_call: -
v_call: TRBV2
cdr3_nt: TGTGCCAGCAGGCAGGGAGAGAACACTGAAGCTTTCTTT
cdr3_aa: CASRQGENTEAFF

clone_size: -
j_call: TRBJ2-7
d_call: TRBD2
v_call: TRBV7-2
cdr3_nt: TGTGCCAGCAGCCCGAGGTCCGGGGGGACCGTGTACGAGCAGTACTTC
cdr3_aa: CASSPRSGGTVYEQYF

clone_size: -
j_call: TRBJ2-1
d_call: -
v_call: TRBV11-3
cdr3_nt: TGTGCCAGCACCCCCAGGGGCCTTTACAATGAGCAGTTCTTC
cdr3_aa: CASTPRGLYNEQFF

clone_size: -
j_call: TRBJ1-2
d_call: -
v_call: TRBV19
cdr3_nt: TGTGCCAGTATCGAGGATGGCAGGGGCTACTATGGCTACACCTTC
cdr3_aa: CASIEDGRGYYGYTF

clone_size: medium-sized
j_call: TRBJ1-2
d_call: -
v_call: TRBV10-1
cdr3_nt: TGCGCCAGCAGCCTATTACGACAGGCATCATCTAACTATGGCTACACCTTC
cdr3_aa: CASSLLRQASSNYGYTF

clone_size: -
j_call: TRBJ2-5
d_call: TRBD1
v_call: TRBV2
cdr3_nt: TGTGCCAGCAGTGTAGGTCGGACAGGGGGAGAGACCCAGTACTTC
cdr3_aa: CASSVGRTGGETQYF

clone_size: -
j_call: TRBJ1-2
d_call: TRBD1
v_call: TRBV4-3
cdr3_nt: TGCGCCAGCAGGGGACAGGGGGACTATGGCTACACCTTC
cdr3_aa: CASRGQGDYGYTF

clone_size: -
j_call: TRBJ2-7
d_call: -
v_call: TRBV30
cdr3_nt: TGTGCCTGGAGTCACAGCTACGAGCAGTACTTC
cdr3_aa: CAWSHSYEQYF

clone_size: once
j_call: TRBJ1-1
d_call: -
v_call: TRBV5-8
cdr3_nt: TGTGCCAGCGGGGGGGCAGTGAACACTGAAGCTTTCTTT
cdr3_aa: CASGGAVNTEAFF

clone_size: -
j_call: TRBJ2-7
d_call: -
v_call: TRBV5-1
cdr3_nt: TGCGCCAGCAGCTTGGAGGGGGACCCCCTAGACGAGCAGTACTTC
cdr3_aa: CASSLEGDPLDEQYF

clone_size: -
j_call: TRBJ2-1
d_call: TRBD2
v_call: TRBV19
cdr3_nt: TGTGCCAGTAGCAACACTATAGCGGGGGGCCACTCCTACAATGAGCAGTTCTTC
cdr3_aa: CASSNTIAGGHSYNEQFF

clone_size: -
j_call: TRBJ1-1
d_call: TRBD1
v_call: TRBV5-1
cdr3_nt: TGCGCCAGCAGGGGACAGTTGAACACTGAAGCTTTCTTT
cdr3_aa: CASRGQLNTEAFF

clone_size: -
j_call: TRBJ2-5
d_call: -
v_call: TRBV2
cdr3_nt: TGTGCCAGCAGTGAACATATAGAGACCCAGTACTTC
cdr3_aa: CASSEHIETQYF

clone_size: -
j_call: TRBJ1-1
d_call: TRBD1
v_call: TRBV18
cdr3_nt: TGTGCCAGCTCAACCACGGGGGACAGGGTTCCTGAAGCTTTCTTT
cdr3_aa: CASSTTGDRVPEAFF

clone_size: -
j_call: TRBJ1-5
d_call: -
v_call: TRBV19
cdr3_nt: TGTGCCAGTAGGGGTCTCCGGGATCAGCCCCAGCATTTT
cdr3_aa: CASRGLRDQPQHF

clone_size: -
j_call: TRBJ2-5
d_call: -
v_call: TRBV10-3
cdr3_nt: TGTGCCATCAGTGAAAGAGGGGCCAGCCAAGAGACCCAGTACTTC
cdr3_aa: CAISERGASQETQYF

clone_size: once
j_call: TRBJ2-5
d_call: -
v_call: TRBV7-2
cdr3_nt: TGTGCCAGCAGCCGAGATATCCAAGAGACCCAGTACTTC
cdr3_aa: CASSRDIQETQYF

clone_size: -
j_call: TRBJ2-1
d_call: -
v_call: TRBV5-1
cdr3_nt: TGCGCCAGCAGCTTGGCAACGGGGCCCCACAATGAGCAGTTCTTC
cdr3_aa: CASSLATGPHNEQFF